Below, 20 T cell receptor beta chains from the same sample are listed, as sequenced in a study of patients and donors after allogeneic stem cell transplantation. Each CDR3 protein gets one entry after TCRdb re-called the RT-PCR reads with MiXCR. Of about 960,000 distinct CDR3 sequences in the sample, about a sixth were seen once. Sequencing was performed on blood, either unsorted or a sorted T cell fraction (not recorded which). Receptors were obtained from a human donor who was either an allogeneic HSCT recipient or a stem cell or donor lymphocyte infusion donor (not recorded which). It is not recorded whose cells these are; they may come from a transplant donor.

This clonotype has more than one count but fewer than ten. The chain employs TRBV15 and TRBJ2-1, with TRBD2 matching over 7 bases. The V gene end was trimmed by 9 bases and the J gene end by 0 bases; junction bases not matched to a gene: 5. This CDR3 comprises 14 residues. Germline CDR1 and CDR2: LNHNV and YYDKDF (reference sequence). CDR3 residues: CATGAGDSYNEQFF. The CDR3 DNA sequence: TGTGCCACAGGCGCGGGGGACTCCTACAATGAGCAGTTCTTC.

This clonotype was found many times. The chain is built from TRBV2 and TRBJ1-1; D ambiguous. Between the trimmed V and J ends, which lost 3 bases and 1 base, there was a span of 9 bases. There are 14 residues in the CDR3. CDR1 and CDR2 (germline): SNHLY, FYNNEI. The CDR3: CASSDHGENTEAFF. CDR3 DNA: TGTGCCAGCAGTGATCACGGCGAGAACACTGAAGCTTTCTTT. Drawing the rest from reference TRBV2 and TRBJ1-1, the complete variable domain is EPEVTQTPSHQVTQMGQEVILRCVPISNHLYFYWYRQILGQKVEFLVSFYNNEISEKSEIFDDQFSVERPDGSNFTLKIRSTKLEDSAMYFCASSDHGENTEAFFGQGTRLTVV.

The chain recombines TRBV6-5 with TRBJ1-5; D might be TRBD1 (5 bases). The V and J ends lost 2 bases and 11 bases respectively, with 19 bases between them. The CDR3 loop spans 15 amino acids. Germline values: CDR1 MNHEY, CDR2 SVGAGI. CDR3 amino acids: CASSYLEVIGAAQHF. The CDR3 DNA reads as TGTGCCAGCAGTTACCTCGAGGTAATCGGGGCGGCCCAGCATTTT.

The table lists this clonotype with a few counts. The chain couples TRBV12-3 or TRBV12-4 to TRBJ1-5; D remains unclear. V lost 2 bases and J 7 bases, leaving 9 bases between the germline ends. CDR3 length: 13 amino acids. The CDR3 DNA reads as TGTGCCAGCAGTTTACCGGGAAGGCAGCCCCAGCATTTT. Protein: CASSLPGRQPQHF.

This clonotype was recorded a few times. The V and J genes are TRBV20-1 and TRBJ1-2; D may be TRBD1 (6 bases). The germline V gene encodes CDR1 DFQATT and CDR2 SNEGSKA (reference sequence). The CDR3 totals 15 residues. Trimming cost V 6 bases and J 6 bases, with 23 bases left between them. The CDR3 DNA is TGCAGTGCCACCTTACGCCCTACAGGGACGGATGGCTACACCTTC. Translating gives CSATLRPTGTDGYTF.

The V and J genes are TRBV30 and TRBJ2-1, with D tentatively TRBD1 or TRBD2 (5 bases each). Germline loops: CDR1 GTSNPN, CDR2 SVGIG (reference sequence). The CDR3 is made up of 14 amino acids. The V end lost 3 bases, the J end lost 5 bases, and 14 bases lay between the germline ends. DNA of the CDR3: TGTGCCTGGAGGGGACCGCTTCGGAACAATGAGCAGTTCTTC. It specifies CAWRGPLRNNEQFF. The full variable domain, with the rest looked up from reference TRBV30 and TRBJ2-1, is SQTIHQWPATLVQPVGSPLSLECTVEGTSNPNLYWYRQAAGRGLQLLFYSVGIGQISSEVPQNLSASRPQDRQFILSSKKLLLSDSGFYLCAWRGPLRNNEQFFGPGTRLTVL.

The rearrangement links TRBV24-1 to TRBJ2-3; the match to TRBD2 covers 8 bases. The V gene's germline CDR1 is KGHDR and CDR2 SFDVKD. CDR3 length: 12 amino acids. J lost 14 bases, V lost 3 bases, and 6 bases had no gene match. The CDR3 DNA reads TGTGCCACCAGTGATCAGCGGGGGAGATGGTATTTT. It yields the protein CATSDQRGRWYF.

This clonotype occurred a few times. The CDR3 here is CASSVGDTTVNYGYTF. The CDR3 nucleotides read TGTGCCAGCAGCGTAGGCGACACGACAGTCAACTATGGCTACACCTTC. The V and J genes are TRBV9 and TRBJ1-2; D is possibly TRBD1 (5 bases). There are 16 residues in the CDR3. V lost 0 bases to trimming and J lost 2 bases, with 14 bases between them. Germline V lookup: CDR1 SGDLS, CDR2 YYNGEE.

This clonotype came up a few times. This chain joins TRBV18 and TRBJ1-1; D is ambiguous. CDR1 is KGHSH and CDR2 is LQKENI in the germline V gene. Trimming cost V 3 bases and J 1 base, with 12 bases left between them. The CDR3 runs to 15 residues. DNA of the CDR3: TGTGCCAGCTCACCCCGGACGACACAGAACACTGAAGCTTTCTTT. Residues: CASSPRTTQNTEAFF.

This clonotype has more than one count but fewer than ten. The chain carries TRBV12-3 or TRBV12-4 and TRBJ2-5, with 8 nucleotides matching TRBD1. The length of the CDR3 is 15 residues. V lost 6 bases and J lost 4; bases outside the gene matches: 10. The CDR3 DNA reads as TGTGCCAGCAGGACAGGGGACTTTTTGGGAGAGACCCAGTACTTC. This sequence encodes CASRTGDFLGETQYF.

Here the CDR3 reads CASSFDGQSFTEAFF. As DNA, the CDR3 is TGTGCCAGCAGTTTCGACGGTCAGTCCTTCACTGAAGCTTTCTTT. The chain employs TRBV12-3 or TRBV12-4 and TRBJ1-1, with D unclear. V was clipped by 3 bases and J by 4 bases, with 15 bases between them. The CDR3 contains 15 residues.

This chain links TRBV20-1 with TRBJ2-3, with 9 positions matching TRBD2. Trimming at V came to 5 bases and at J to 5 bases, leaving 8 bases not matched to a gene. The V gene's germline CDR1 is DFQATT and CDR2 SNEGSKA (reference sequence). The CDR3 has 14 residues. The CDR3 nucleotides read TGCAGTGCTCCCCGCGGGGGGGCGATAGATACGCAGTATTTT. This sequence encodes CSAPRGGAIDTQYF.

This clonotype was seen repeatedly, ten times or more. The rearrangement uses TRBV29-1 and TRBJ1-2; D may be TRBD1 (5 bases). The V end was cut by 7 bases, the J end by 4 bases, with 16 bases between. CDR1 and CDR2 (germline): SQVTM, ANQGSEA. This CDR3 is built from 13 residues. The CDR3 here is CSASDLGVYGYTF. The CDR3 DNA reads as TGCAGCGCCAGTGACCTAGGGGTCTATGGCTACACCTTC.

The rearrangement links TRBV7-2 to TRBJ1-2; a weak D match, TRBD1 (5 bases). CDR1 is SGHTA, CDR2 FQGNSA, per germline. This CDR3 is built from 16 residues. V gave up 3 bases and J gave up 4 bases, with 18 bases separating them. The CDR3 sequence is CASSLGGQGFRYGYTF. The CDR3 region has the DNA TGTGCCAGCAGCTTGGGAGGTCAGGGTTTCCGCTATGGCTACACCTTC. Combining the CDR3 with reference TRBV7-2 and TRBJ1-2 gives the whole variable domain GAGVSQSPSNKVTEKGKDVELRCDPISGHTALYWYRQSLGQGLEFLIYFQGNSAPDKSGLPSDRFSAERTGGSVSTLTIQRTQQEDSAVYLCASSLGGQGFRYGYTFGSGTRLTVV.

The chain has TRBV5-4 and TRBJ2-5, with 9 nucleotides matching TRBD2. From germline, CDR1 is SGHNT and CDR2 YYREEE (reference sequence). V shed 4 bases, J shed 1 base, and the junction held 14 bases outside the gene matches. This CDR3 contains 18 residues. DNA for the CDR3: TGTGCCAGCAGCCCGGGTGGTCCGGGACTAGCTCGCCAAGAGACCCAGTACTTC. Translating gives CASSPGGPGLARQETQYF.

V usage is TRBV6-1 and J usage is TRBJ1-5; 11 bases are a match to TRBD1. The CDR3 consists of 16 residues. The V gene end was trimmed by 8 bases and the J gene end by 4 bases; junction bases not matched to a gene: 10. The germline V gene encodes CDR1 MNHNS and CDR2 SASEGT. The CDR3 loop is CASGGGTGGSNQPQHF. CDR3 in DNA: TGTGCCAGCGGGGGAGGGACAGGGGGATCTAATCAGCCCCAGCATTTT.

The chain recombines TRBV29-1 with TRBJ1-4; D gene ambiguous. Germline V gives CDR1 SQVTM, CDR2 ANQGSEA. V was pared by 7 bases and J by 6 bases, with 9 bases between. CDR3 length equals 11 residues. For the CDR3, the DNA is TGCAGCGCCGAGTTCGATGAAAAACTGTTTTTT. It is translated as CSAEFDEKLFF.

There are many counts of this clonotype. The gene calls are TRBV5-1 and TRBJ2-7, with 8 bases aligning to TRBD1. CDR1 SGHRS and CDR2 YFSETQ come from the germline V gene. This CDR3 is 12 amino acids long. The V gene end was trimmed by 4 bases and the J gene end by 5 bases; junction bases not matched to a gene: 2. The CDR3 DNA sequence: TGCGCCAGCAGCAGACAGGGGAACGAGCAGTACTTC. This codes for CASSRQGNEQYF.

V is TRBV6-1 and J is TRBJ1-5; D not resolved. CDR1 and CDR2 from the germline V gene are MNHNS and SASEGT. The CDR3 length is 16 residues. V was clipped by 6 bases and J by 2 bases, with 17 bases between them. CDR3 sequence: CASRRREALGNQPQHF. The CDR3 nucleotides are TGTGCCAGCAGACGGAGGGAGGCCTTAGGCAATCAGCCCCAGCATTTT.

The chain combines TRBV6-1 with TRBJ1-6, with D maybe TRBD1 (6 bases). The germline gives CDR1 MNHNS, CDR2 SASEGT. The V end lost 5 bases, the J end lost 7 bases, and 12 bases lay between the germline ends. CDR3 length equals 14 residues. CDR3 loop: CASSPTGRNSPLHF. CDR3 coding DNA: TGTGCCAGCAGTCCGACAGGACGGAATTCACCCCTCCACTTT.